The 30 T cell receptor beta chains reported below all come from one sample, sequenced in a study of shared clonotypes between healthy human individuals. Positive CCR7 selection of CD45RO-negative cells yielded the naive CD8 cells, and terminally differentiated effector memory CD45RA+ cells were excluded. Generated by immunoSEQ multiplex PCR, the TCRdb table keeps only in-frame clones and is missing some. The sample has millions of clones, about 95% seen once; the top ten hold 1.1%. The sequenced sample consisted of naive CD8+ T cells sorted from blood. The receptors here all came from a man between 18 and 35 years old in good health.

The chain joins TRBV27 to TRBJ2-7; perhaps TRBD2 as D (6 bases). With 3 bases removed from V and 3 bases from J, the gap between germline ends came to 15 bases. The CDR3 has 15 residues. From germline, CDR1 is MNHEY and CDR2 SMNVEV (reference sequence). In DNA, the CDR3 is TGTGCCAGCAGTTTTCTCGGGGAGGCAAACTACGAGCAGTACTTC. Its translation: CASSFLGEANYEQYF.

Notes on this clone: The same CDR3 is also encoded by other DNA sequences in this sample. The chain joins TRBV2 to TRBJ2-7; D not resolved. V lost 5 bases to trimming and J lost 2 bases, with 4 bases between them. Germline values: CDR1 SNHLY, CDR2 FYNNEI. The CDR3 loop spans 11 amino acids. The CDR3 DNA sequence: TGTGCCAGCAGTAAGACCTACGAGCAGTACTTC. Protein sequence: CASSKTYEQYF.

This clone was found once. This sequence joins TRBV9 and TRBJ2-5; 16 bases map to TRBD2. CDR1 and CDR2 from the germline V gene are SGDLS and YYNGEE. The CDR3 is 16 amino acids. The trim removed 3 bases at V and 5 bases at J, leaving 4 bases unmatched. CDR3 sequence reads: CASSAGLAGGIETQYF. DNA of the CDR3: TGTGCCAGCAGCGCGGGACTAGCGGGGGGGATCGAGACCCAGTACTTC.

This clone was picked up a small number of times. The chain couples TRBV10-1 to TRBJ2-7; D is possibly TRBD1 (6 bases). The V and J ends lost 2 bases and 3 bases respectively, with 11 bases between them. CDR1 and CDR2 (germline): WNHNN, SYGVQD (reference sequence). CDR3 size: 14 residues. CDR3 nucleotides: TGCGCCAGCAGTGAGAGGGACATATGCTACGAGCAGTACTTC. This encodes CASSERDICYEQYF.

The CDR3 DNA sequence: TGTGCCAGTAGCGACAGGGTGGGTAGGCCCCAGCATTTT. As protein: CASSDRVGRPQHF. This rearrangement joins TRBV19 to TRBJ1-5; 7 bases are a match to TRBD1. The CDR3 is made up of 13 amino acids. V was pared by 6 bases and J by 9 bases, with 8 bases of the junction left unmatched. Germline V gene lookup returns CDR1 LNHDA and CDR2 SQIVND (reference sequence).

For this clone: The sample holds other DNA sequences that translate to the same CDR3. CDR3 coding DNA: TGTGCCAGCAGCGTTAGCGGGTCTCAAGAGACCCAGTACTTC. Its protein is CASSVSGSQETQYF. This rearrangement joins TRBV9 to TRBJ2-5; 7 bases are shared with TRBD2. The junction had 3 bases not matched to a gene; V was cut back by 2 bases and J by 2 bases. The CDR3 sequence is 14 residues long. The germline V gene has CDR1 SGDLS and CDR2 YYNGEE. The complete variable domain, with remaining parts taken from reference TRBV9 and TRBJ2-5, reads DSGVTQTPKHLITATGQRVTLRCSPRSGDLSVYWYQQSLDQGLQFLIQYYNGEERAKGNILERFSAQQFPDLHSELNLSSLELGDSALYFCASSVSGSQETQYFGPGTRLLVL.

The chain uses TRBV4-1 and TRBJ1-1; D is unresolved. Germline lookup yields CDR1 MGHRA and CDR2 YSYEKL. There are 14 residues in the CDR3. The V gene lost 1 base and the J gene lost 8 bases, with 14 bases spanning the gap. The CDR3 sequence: CASSQVLSRGEAFF. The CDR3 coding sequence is TGCGCCAGCAGCCAAGTTTTGTCCAGAGGGGAAGCTTTCTTT.

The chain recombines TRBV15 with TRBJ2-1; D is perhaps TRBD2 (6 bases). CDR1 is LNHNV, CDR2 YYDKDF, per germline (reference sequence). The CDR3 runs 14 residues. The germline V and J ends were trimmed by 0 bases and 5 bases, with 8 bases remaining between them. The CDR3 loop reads CATSRDGSHNEQFF. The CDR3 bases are TGTGCCACCAGCAGAGACGGGAGCCACAATGAGCAGTTCTTC.

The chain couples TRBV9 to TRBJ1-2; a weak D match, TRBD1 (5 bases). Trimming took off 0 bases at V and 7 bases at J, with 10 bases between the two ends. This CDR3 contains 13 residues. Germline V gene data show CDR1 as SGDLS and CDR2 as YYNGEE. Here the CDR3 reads CASSVDGGGGYTF. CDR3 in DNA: TGTGCCAGCAGCGTAGATGGGGGTGGTGGCTACACCTTC.

Written as DNA, the CDR3 is TGTGCCAGCAGCTCTGGACAGGGGCTTGGAGGGGACACTGAAGCTTTCTTT. Protein product: CASSSGQGLGGDTEAFF. The chain employs TRBV11-2 and TRBJ1-1; the match to TRBD1 covers 9 bases. The CDR3 spans 17 residues. Trimming at V came to 4 bases and at J to 3 bases, leaving 12 bases not matched to a gene. In germline, CDR1 is SGHAT, CDR2 FQNNGV.

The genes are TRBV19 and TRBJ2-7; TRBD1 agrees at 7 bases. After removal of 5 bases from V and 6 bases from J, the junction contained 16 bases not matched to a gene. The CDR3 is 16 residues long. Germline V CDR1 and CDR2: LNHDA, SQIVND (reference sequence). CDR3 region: CASSHRDRGFWSEQYF. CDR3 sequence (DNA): TGTGCCAGTAGTCACCGGGACAGAGGGTTTTGGAGCGAGCAGTACTTC.

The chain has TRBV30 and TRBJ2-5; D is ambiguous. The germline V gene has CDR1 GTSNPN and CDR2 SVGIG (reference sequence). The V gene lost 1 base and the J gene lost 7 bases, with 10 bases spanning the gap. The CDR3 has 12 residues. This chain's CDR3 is CAWSDARGTQYF. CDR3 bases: TGTGCCTGGAGTGACGCCCGAGGGACCCAGTACTTC.

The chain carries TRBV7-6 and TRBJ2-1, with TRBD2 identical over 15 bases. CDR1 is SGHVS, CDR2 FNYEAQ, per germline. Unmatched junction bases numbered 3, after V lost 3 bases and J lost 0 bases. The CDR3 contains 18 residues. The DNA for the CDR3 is TGTGCCAGCAGCTTCGGGACTAGCGGGAGGCACTCCTACAATGAGCAGTTCTTC. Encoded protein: CASSFGTSGRHSYNEQFF.

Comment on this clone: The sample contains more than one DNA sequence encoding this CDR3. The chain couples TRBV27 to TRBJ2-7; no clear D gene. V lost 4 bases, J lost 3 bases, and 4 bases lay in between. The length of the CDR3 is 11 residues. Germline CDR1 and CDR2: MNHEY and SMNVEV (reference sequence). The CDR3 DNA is TGTGCCAGCAGTTCCCTCTACGAGCAGTACTTC. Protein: CASSSLYEQYF.

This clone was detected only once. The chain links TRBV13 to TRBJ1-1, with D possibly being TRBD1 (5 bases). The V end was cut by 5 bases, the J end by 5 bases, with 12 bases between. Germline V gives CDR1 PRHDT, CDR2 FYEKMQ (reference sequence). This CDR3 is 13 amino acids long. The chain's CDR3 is CASSTLGGTEAFF. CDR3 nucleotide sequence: TGTGCCAGCAGCACCCTGGGGGGGACTGAAGCTTTCTTT.

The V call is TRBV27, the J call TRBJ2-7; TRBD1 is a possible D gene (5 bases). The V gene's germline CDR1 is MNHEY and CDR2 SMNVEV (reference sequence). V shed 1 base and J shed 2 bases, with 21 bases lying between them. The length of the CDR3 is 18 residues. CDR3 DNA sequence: TGTGCCAGCAGTTTATTTTTGGCGCCAGGGAATATTGCCTACGAGCAGTACTTC. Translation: CASSLFLAPGNIAYEQYF.

The chain's CDR3 is CASSIAGPLNEQFF. The CDR3, as DNA: TGTGCCAGTAGTATAGCTGGGCCACTCAATGAGCAGTTCTTC. The rearrangement uses TRBV19 and TRBJ2-1; the D is unclear. Germline CDR1 and CDR2: LNHDA and SQIVND (reference sequence). V was clipped by 1 base and J by 6 bases, with 10 bases between them. The CDR3 consists of 14 residues.

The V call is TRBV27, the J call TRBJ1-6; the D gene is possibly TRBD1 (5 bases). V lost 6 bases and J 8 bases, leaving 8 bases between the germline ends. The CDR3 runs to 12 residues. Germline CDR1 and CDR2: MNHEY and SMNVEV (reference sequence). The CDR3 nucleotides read TGTGCCAGCAGAAACAGGTATTCACCCCTCCACTTT. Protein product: CASRNRYSPLHF.

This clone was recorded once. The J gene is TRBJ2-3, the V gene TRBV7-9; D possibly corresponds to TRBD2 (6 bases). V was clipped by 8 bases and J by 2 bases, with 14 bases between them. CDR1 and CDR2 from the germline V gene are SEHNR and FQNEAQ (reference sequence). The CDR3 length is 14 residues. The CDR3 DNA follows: TGTGCCAGCGCCGGGTGGGGGGTCACAGATACGCAGTATTTT. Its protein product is CASAGWGVTDTQYF.

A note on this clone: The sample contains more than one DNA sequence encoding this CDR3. CDR3 amino acids: CASSLDGTQETQYF. The CDR3 region has the DNA TGTGCCAGCAGCTTAGACGGGACTCAAGAGACCCAGTACTTC. This sequence joins TRBV5-4 and TRBJ2-5; maybe TRBD2 (6 bases). The CDR3 runs to 14 residues. CDR1 and CDR2 from the germline V gene are SGHNT and YYREEE (reference sequence). Between the trimmed V and J ends, which lost 2 bases and 2 bases, there was a span of 10 bases.

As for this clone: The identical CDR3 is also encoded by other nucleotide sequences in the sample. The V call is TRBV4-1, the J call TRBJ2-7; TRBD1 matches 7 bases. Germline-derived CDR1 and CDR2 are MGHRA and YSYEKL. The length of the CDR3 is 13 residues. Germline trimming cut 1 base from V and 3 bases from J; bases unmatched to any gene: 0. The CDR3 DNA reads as TGCGCCAGCAGCCAAGGGGACAGCTACGAGCAGTACTTC. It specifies CASSQGDSYEQYF.

CDR3 nucleotides: TGTGCCAGCAGCCCAACAGGGCTCGCTACCTACGAGCAGTACTTC. Its translation: CASSPTGLATYEQYF. The chain recombines TRBV27 with TRBJ2-7; maybe TRBD1 (6 bases). The CDR3 has 15 amino acids. The ends were cut back, 6 bases at V and 2 bases at J, with 17 bases in the middle. The germline CDR1 and CDR2 sequences are MNHEY and SMNVEV (reference sequence).

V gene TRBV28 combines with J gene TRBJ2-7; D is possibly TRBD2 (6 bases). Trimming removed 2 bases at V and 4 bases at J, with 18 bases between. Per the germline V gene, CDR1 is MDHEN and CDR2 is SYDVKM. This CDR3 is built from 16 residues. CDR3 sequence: CASSLTSSGIGYEQYF. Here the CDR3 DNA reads TGTGCCAGCAGTTTAACTAGCTCCGGTATCGGTTACGAGCAGTACTTC. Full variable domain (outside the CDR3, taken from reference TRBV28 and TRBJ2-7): DVKVTQSSRYLVKRTGEKVFLECVQDMDHENMFWYRQDPGLGLRLIYFSYDVKMKEKGDIPEGYSVSREKKERFSLILESASTNQTSMYLCASSLTSSGIGYEQYFGPGTRLTVT.

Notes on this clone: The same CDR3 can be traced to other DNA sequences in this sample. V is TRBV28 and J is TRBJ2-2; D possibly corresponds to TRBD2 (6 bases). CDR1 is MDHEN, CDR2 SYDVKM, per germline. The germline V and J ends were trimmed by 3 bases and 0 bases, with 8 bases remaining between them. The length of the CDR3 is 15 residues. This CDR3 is CASSLRGANTGELFF. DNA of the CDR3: TGTGCCAGCAGTTTGCGGGGTGCGAACACCGGGGAGCTGTTTTTT.

Here the CDR3 DNA reads TGTGCCAGCAGCTTAGCAGCGGGGGATACGCAGTATTTT. It specifies CASSLAAGDTQYF. V and J are TRBV11-2 and TRBJ2-3, with TRBD2 matching over 7 bases. The germline V gene has CDR1 SGHAT and CDR2 FQNNGV. The CDR3 is made up of 13 amino acids. V was pared by 1 base and J by 6 bases, with 1 base of the junction left unmatched.

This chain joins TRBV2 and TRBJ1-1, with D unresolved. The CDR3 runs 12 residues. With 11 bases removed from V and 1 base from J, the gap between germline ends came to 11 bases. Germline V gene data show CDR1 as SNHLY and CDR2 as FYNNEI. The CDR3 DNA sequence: TGTGCCGCCGTCGGGCGGAACACTGAAGCTTTCTTT. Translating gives CAAVGRNTEAFF.

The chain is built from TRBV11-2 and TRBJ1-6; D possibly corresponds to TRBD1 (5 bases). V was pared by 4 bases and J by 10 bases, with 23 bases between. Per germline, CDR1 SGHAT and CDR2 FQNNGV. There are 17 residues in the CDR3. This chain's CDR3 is CASSSPNLTPGDSPLHF. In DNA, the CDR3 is TGTGCCAGCAGCTCTCCTAATCTAACCCCGGGGGACTCACCCCTCCACTTT.

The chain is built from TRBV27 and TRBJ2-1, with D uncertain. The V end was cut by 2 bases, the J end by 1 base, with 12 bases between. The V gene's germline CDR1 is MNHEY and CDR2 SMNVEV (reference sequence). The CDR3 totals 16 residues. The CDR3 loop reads CASSLGPDLSYNEQFF. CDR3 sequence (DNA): TGTGCCAGCAGTTTAGGACCAGACCTGTCCTACAATGAGCAGTTCTTC.

CDR3 DNA sequence: TGCGCCAGCAGCCACTTCGGGACAGGGTACAACACCGGGGAGCTGTTTTTT. Protein sequence: CASSHFGTGYNTGELFF. V usage is TRBV4-1 and J usage is TRBJ2-2; 9 positions agree with TRBD1. The CDR3 has 17 residues. With V trimmed by 3 bases and J by 2 bases, 7 bases remained unmatched. From germline, CDR1 is MGHRA and CDR2 YSYEKL.

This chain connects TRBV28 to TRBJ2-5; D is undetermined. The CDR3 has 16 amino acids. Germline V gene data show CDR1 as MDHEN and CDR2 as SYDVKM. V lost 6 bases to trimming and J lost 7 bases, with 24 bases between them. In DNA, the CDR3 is TGTGCCAGCAGCCCCCATAGAAGCACCCCAACGAGGACCCAGTACTTC. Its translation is CASSPHRSTPTRTQYF.